Here is one TCR beta chain with its context. What it binds is unknown. These data come from a study of OX40 agonist ivuxolimab in advanced cancers. Study findings and constraints: There were, on average, more expanded clones in CD8+ T cells than in CD4+. It was not determined which antigens were specifically recognized by the peripheral T cells that had undergone clonal expansion.

Only in-frame clones appear in the TCRdb table, and some are missing; sequencing was by immunoSEQ multiplex PCR. The sample contains tens of thousands of clones, about four fifths of which appear only once. Deletions cut 1 base from V and 5 bases from J, with 8 bases between. CDR3 length: 14 residues. Germline V CDR1 and CDR2: SNHLY, FYNNEI. This chain links TRBV2 with TRBJ2-2; D is unresolved. The sequence derives from an adult with an advanced solid tumor such as melanoma, head and neck, liver or kidney cancer. Sequencing was performed on CD4+ or CD8+ T cells sorted from blood, taken in a trial of the OX40 agonist ivuxolimab. CDR3 residues: CASSEGVGTGELFF. CDR3 nucleotides: TGTGCCAGCAGTGAAGGGGTTGGGACCGGGGAGCTGTTTTTT.